The next 5 T cell receptor beta chains were all read from a single sample in a study of Graves' ophthalmopathy and Graves' hyperthyroidism. Amplification of the TCR beta CDR3 regions used RNA transcripts (as template). HTBI-primed first-round RT-PCR preceded second-round multiplex PCR. TCRdb independently ran MiXCR on the multiplex PCR reads; one entry per CDR3 protein. Found here are roughly 1.1 million distinct CDR3 sequences, about two fifths of them singletons; the top ten hold around 10%. The sequenced material came from peripheral blood or thyroid tissue (not recorded which). The receptors stem from an adult man with Graves' hyperthyroidism.

The sample holds a few counts of this clonotype. This chain connects TRBV5-8 to TRBJ2-7, with 7 bases lining up with TRBD2. J gave up 4 bases and V 0 bases, and 10 bases lay outside the gene matches. There are 16 residues in the CDR3. Germline lookup yields CDR1 SGHTS and CDR2 YDEGEE. Here the CDR3 DNA reads TGTGCCAGCAGCTTGGCCAGAGGTCTAGCGGCGTACGAGCAGTACTTC. This encodes CASSLARGLAAYEQYF.

This sequence joins TRBV12-3 or TRBV12-4 and TRBJ2-7, with 11 bases that match TRBD1. J lost 3 bases, V lost 6 bases, and 7 bases had no gene match. The CDR3 totals 15 residues. This CDR3 is CASRAYGTGGYEQYF. The CDR3 nucleotides are TGTGCCAGCAGAGCTTACGGGACAGGGGGCTACGAGCAGTACTTC.

This clonotype has ten or more counts. The rearrangement uses TRBV10-3 and TRBJ2-5; TRBD2 might be the D (8 bases). The ends were cut back, 10 bases at V and 7 bases at J, with 16 bases in the middle. Germline lookup yields CDR1 ENHRY and CDR2 SYGVKD. The CDR3 has 12 residues. CDR3 coding DNA: TGTGCCAACAGGGGACTAGACGGGACCCAGTACTTC. Its protein product is CANRGLDGTQYF.

The sample holds many counts of this clonotype. This rearrangement joins TRBV7-8 to TRBJ1-5; maybe TRBD1 (5 bases). The CDR3 covers 14 residues. Trimming took 2 bases from V and 6 from J, leaving 11 bases between them. Germline CDR1 is SGHVS and CDR2 is FQNEAQ. The CDR3: CASSLPGIGQPQHF. The DNA of the CDR3 is TGTGCCAGCAGCTTACCAGGGATCGGTCAGCCCCAGCATTTT.

This clonotype was seen at least ten times. This chain connects TRBV11-2 to TRBJ1-2, with no clear D. V gave up 0 bases and J gave up 8 bases, with 16 bases separating them. The CDR3 covers 15 residues. Germline CDR1 and CDR2: SGHAT and FQNNGV. In DNA, the CDR3 is TGTGCCAGCAGCTTAGACCGAGCCTCGATTTGGGGCTACACCTTC. This codes for CASSLDRASIWGYTF.